A single TCR beta chain is shown here with its context. Profiled with immunoSEQ multiplex PCR; TCRdb holds only in-frame clones, not every one. The sample includes some 260,000 clones, 88% of them seen just once. These data belong to a study of blood T cell repertoires in COVID-19. The overall study: The United States, Italy and Spain were the sources of the acute and convalescent COVID-19 samples. T cells, B-cell-depleted T cells, or PBMCs provided the cDNA or gDNA that served as material.

The specimen sequenced was peripheral blood. The clonotype comes from a young woman with acute or convalescent COVID-19.

CDR3 DNA sequence: TGTGCCAGCAGCTTAGGTGGGACAGTCTACGAGCAGTACTTC. It is translated as CASSLGGTVYEQYF. The chain is built from TRBV13 and TRBJ2-7; TRBD1 matches at 7 bases. V lost 0 bases and J lost 3; bases outside the gene matches: 2. This CDR3 spans 14 amino acids. Looked up from germline, CDR1 is PRHDT and CDR2 is FYEKMQ (reference sequence).